This T cell receptor beta chain is drawn from a study of beta chain features in type 1 diabetes. V lost 0 bases and J lost 2; bases outside the gene matches: 5. Per germline, CDR1 SGHNT and CDR2 YYREEE (reference sequence). The CDR3 runs 15 residues. Purity exceeded 95% in all sorted populations. Since all of the isolated RNA was reverse transcribed, expressed TCRB transcripts were what got sequenced. The protocol was immunoSEQ multiplex PCR, while the TCRdb copy is restricted to in-frame clones and leaves out a portion. The data hold almost 350,000 clones, with 15% to 20% observed a single time. This clone has a handful of counts.

The receptor's source is a woman between 18 and 29 years old in good health. The sample consisted of naive CD4+ T cells from blood. This sequence joins TRBV5-4 and TRBJ2-7, with 7 nucleotides matching TRBD2. The CDR3 DNA reads TGTGCCAGCAGCTTGGTCCAGCGGGGTGCCTACGAGCAGTACTTC. Encoded protein: CASSLVQRGAYEQYF.